These 19 T cell receptor beta chains were sequenced from one sample in a study of T cell responses to AZD1222 COVID-19 vaccine. The protocol was immunoSEQ multiplex PCR, while the TCRdb copy is restricted to in-frame clones and leaves out a portion. Found here are some 120,000 clones, around 92% of them singletons; the top ten hold less than 4.5%. This specimen was peripheral blood, taken on day 0 of AZD1222 vaccination. The receptors originated from an adult in good health.

The chain links TRBV11-2 to TRBJ1-4; D not resolved. The germline V gene has CDR1 SGHAT and CDR2 FQNNGV. The CDR3 covers 15 residues. V was shortened by 1 base and J by 0 bases, with 6 bases between the two germline ends. In DNA form, the CDR3 reads TGTGCCAGCAGCTTAGGGAGAGCAACTAATGAAAAACTGTTTTTT. This translates into CASSLGRATNEKLFF. The full variable domain, rest sourced from reference TRBV11-2 and TRBJ1-4, is EAGVAQSPRYKIIEKRQSVAFWCNPISGHATLYWYQQILGQGPKLLIQFQNNGVVDDSQLPKDRFSAERLKGVDSTLKIQPAKLEDSAVYLCASSLGRATNEKLFFGSGTQLSVL.

This clone was counted once. This chain joins TRBV6-4 and TRBJ2-2; tentative D call: TRBD1 (6 bases). The V gene lost 0 bases and the J gene lost 6 bases, with 11 bases spanning the gap. Germline V lookup: CDR1 MRHNA, CDR2 SNTAGT. CDR3 length equals 15 residues. The CDR3, as DNA: TGTGCCAGCAGTGACTCGTCCGAGGGGGCCGGGGAGCTGTTTTTT. Translating it yields CASSDSSEGAGELFF.

This clone appeared a single time. J is TRBJ2-1 and V is TRBV18; 9 bases map to TRBD2. The J segment lost 8 bases and the V segment lost 1 base, leaving 3 bases of the junction unmatched. The CDR3 sequence is 14 residues long. Germline loops: CDR1 KGHSH, CDR2 LQKENI. CDR3 residues: CASSPLAGEDEQFF. The CDR3 nucleotides are TGTGCCAGCTCACCACTAGCGGGAGAGGATGAGCAGTTCTTC.

The genes are TRBV4-1 and TRBJ1-2; the D is unclear. This CDR3 region has 13 residues. The germline V gene encodes CDR1 MGHRA and CDR2 YSYEKL. Deletions cut 0 bases from V and 8 bases from J, with 10 bases between. CDR3 DNA: TGCGCCAGCAGCCAAGAGGGTTCCGAGGGCTACACCTTC. This sequence encodes CASSQEGSEGYTF.

The chain employs TRBV7-2 and TRBJ2-2; no definite D call. This CDR3 spans 14 amino acids. Germline lookup yields CDR1 SGHTA and CDR2 FQGNSA. Trimming removed 1 base at V and 3 bases at J, with 6 bases between. CDR3 region: CASSLGAHTGELFF. The CDR3 bases are TGTGCCAGCAGCTTAGGAGCCCACACCGGGGAGCTGTTTTTT.

This sequence joins TRBV7-9 and TRBJ2-4; 11 nucleotides agree with TRBD2. Germline lookup yields CDR1 SEHNR and CDR2 FQNEAQ (reference sequence). The CDR3 spans 17 residues. V lost 5 bases and J lost 7; bases outside the gene matches: 13. The CDR3 region is CASSIQTGTSGFNIQYF. In nucleotides, the CDR3 is TGTGCCAGCAGCATACAAACCGGGACTAGCGGCTTTAACATTCAGTACTTC.

This clone was counted only a few times. The V call is TRBV10-3, the J call TRBJ2-7; TRBD1 aligns across 7 bases. CDR1 ENHRY and CDR2 SYGVKD come from the germline V gene. Trimming removed 3 bases from V and 6 bases from J; junction bases left unmatched: 8. The CDR3 loop spans 14 amino acids. CDR3 residues: CAISDSTGAGEQYF. The CDR3 bases are TGTGCCATCAGTGACTCAACAGGGGCGGGCGAGCAGTACTTC.

V gene TRBV7-8 combines with J gene TRBJ2-7, with D unclear. There are 14 residues in the CDR3. In germline, CDR1 is SGHVS, CDR2 FQNEAQ. V was shortened by 5 bases and J by 0 bases, with 11 bases between the two germline ends. For the CDR3, the DNA is TGTGCCAGCAGCACCAGTCTCCTCTCCTACGAGCAGTACTTC. It encodes CASSTSLLSYEQYF.

The J gene is TRBJ2-2, the V gene TRBV9; D not resolved. Germline V CDR1 and CDR2: SGDLS, YYNGEE. V lost 0 bases, J lost 6 bases, and 6 bases lay in between. The CDR3 is 13 amino acids. DNA for the CDR3: TGTGCCAGCAGCGTAGGTGTGTCCGGGGAGCTGTTTTTT. Translating gives CASSVGVSGELFF. Drawing the rest from reference TRBV9 and TRBJ2-2, the complete variable domain is DSGVTQTPKHLITATGQRVTLRCSPRSGDLSVYWYQQSLDQGLQFLIQYYNGEERAKGNILERFSAQQFPDLHSELNLSSLELGDSALYFCASSVGVSGELFFGEGSRLTVL.

In DNA form, the CDR3 reads TGTGCCAGCATGGGAAGCCCCTACAGTGAAGCTTTCTTT. Translated, it gives CASMGSPYSEAFF. The chain combines TRBV2 with TRBJ1-1; D unclear. Trimming stripped 7 bases from V and 7 bases from J, with 16 bases between. The V gene's germline CDR1 is SNHLY and CDR2 FYNNEI. CDR3 size: 13 residues. The full variable domain, with the rest looked up from reference TRBV2 and TRBJ1-1, is EPEVTQTPSHQVTQMGQEVILRCVPISNHLYFYWYRQILGQKVEFLVSFYNNEISEKSEIFDDQFSVERPDGSNFTLKIRSTKLEDSAMYFCASMGSPYSEAFFGQGTRLTVV.

The chain employs TRBV5-1 and TRBJ2-5, with D unclear. The CDR3 sequence is 13 residues long. V shed 1 base and J shed 3 bases, with 7 bases lying between them. CDR1 is SGHRS and CDR2 is YFSETQ in the germline V gene. CDR3 DNA sequence: TGCGCCAGCAGCTTGAGCCCCGAAGAGACCCAGTACTTC. It yields the protein CASSLSPEETQYF.

The gene calls are TRBV27 and TRBJ2-7; 10 bases fit TRBD2. CDR1 and CDR2 from the germline V gene are MNHEY and SMNVEV (reference sequence). Unmatched junction bases numbered 9, after V lost 4 bases and J lost 3 bases. The CDR3 runs to 16 residues. CDR3 nucleotides: TGTGCCAGCAGTTGGGGGACTAGCGTCAATTACTACGAGCAGTACTTC. This translates into CASSWGTSVNYYEQYF.

The chain has TRBV19 and TRBJ1-1, with D maybe TRBD1 (5 bases). The CDR3 contains 12 residues. The germline V gene has CDR1 LNHDA and CDR2 SQIVND (reference sequence). The germline V and J ends were trimmed by 9 bases and 1 base, with 9 bases remaining between them. The CDR3 here is CASRESNTEAFF. Written as DNA, the CDR3 is TGTGCCAGCAGGGAGTCGAACACTGAAGCTTTCTTT.

This clone was seen just once. The chain recombines TRBV29-1 with TRBJ1-2; 7 bases map to TRBD1. Germline V gene lookup returns CDR1 SQVTM and CDR2 ANQGSEA. This CDR3 region has 13 residues. J gave up 0 bases and V 7 bases, and 5 bases lay outside the gene matches. DNA of the CDR3: TGCAGCGACAAGGGGGCAGCTAACTATGGCTACACCTTC. Translation: CSDKGAANYGYTF.

The V and J genes are TRBV19 and TRBJ1-2; a possible D gene is TRBD1 (6 bases). The germline CDR1 and CDR2 sequences are LNHDA and SQIVND (reference sequence). V was pared by 8 bases and J by 0 bases, with 10 bases between. CDR3 size: 13 residues. This CDR3 reads CASLRDTNYGYTF. In DNA, the CDR3 is TGTGCCAGTCTCCGGGACACTAACTATGGCTACACCTTC.

The rearrangement joins TRBV2 to TRBJ1-2; D is possibly TRBD1 (5 bases). V dropped 0 bases and J dropped 2 bases, with 7 bases sitting between them. The CDR3 has 14 amino acids. Germline V CDR1 and CDR2: SNHLY, FYNNEI. The CDR3 coding sequence is TGTGCCAGCAGTGAAGCAGGGACCAACTATGGCTACACCTTC. Protein product: CASSEAGTNYGYTF. The full variable domain, rest sourced from reference TRBV2 and TRBJ1-2, is EPEVTQTPSHQVTQMGQEVILRCVPISNHLYFYWYRQILGQKVEFLVSFYNNEISEKSEIFDDQFSVERPDGSNFTLKIRSTKLEDSAMYFCASSEAGTNYGYTFGSGTRLTVV.

This chain joins TRBV29-1 and TRBJ1-2; D remains ambiguous. Trimming cost V 3 bases and J 8 bases, with 19 bases left between them. The CDR3 extends over 14 amino acids. Germline V gene sequence: CDR1 SQVTM, CDR2 ANQGSEA. The DNA of the CDR3 is TGCAGCGTTGAGAGAGCAGCACCTCGACGAGGCTACACCTTC. Its translation is CSVERAAPRRGYTF.

The chain carries TRBV12-3 or TRBV12-4 and TRBJ2-3; D unresolved. The CDR3 sequence is 13 residues long. The V and J ends lost 5 bases and 6 bases respectively, with 12 bases between them. The CDR3 spells CASSPQLMDTQYF. CDR3 nucleotides: TGTGCCAGCAGTCCCCAACTTATGGATACGCAGTATTTT.

This sequence joins TRBV27 and TRBJ2-1, with 8 bases matching TRBD2. Germline-derived CDR1 and CDR2 are MNHEY and SMNVEV (reference sequence). The CDR3 runs 17 residues. After removal of 5 bases from V and 3 bases from J, the junction contained 12 bases not matched to a gene. CDR3 in DNA: TGTGCCAGCAGTCGACGAGGGGGGCGGGGGGACTACAATGAGCAGTTCTTC. Protein: CASSRRGGRGDYNEQFF.